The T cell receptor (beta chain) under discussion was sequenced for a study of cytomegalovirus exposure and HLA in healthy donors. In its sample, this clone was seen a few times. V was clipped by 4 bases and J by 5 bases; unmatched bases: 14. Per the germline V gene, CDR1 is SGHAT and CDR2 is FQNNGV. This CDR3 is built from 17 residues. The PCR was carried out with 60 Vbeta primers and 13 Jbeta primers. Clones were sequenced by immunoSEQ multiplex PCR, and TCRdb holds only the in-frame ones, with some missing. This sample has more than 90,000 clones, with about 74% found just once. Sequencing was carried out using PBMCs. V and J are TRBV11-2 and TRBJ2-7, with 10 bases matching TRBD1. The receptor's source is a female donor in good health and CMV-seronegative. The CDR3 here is CASSSASLRDRGHEQYF. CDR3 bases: TGTGCCAGCAGCTCGGCCTCCCTCCGGGACAGGGGCCACGAGCAGTACTTC.